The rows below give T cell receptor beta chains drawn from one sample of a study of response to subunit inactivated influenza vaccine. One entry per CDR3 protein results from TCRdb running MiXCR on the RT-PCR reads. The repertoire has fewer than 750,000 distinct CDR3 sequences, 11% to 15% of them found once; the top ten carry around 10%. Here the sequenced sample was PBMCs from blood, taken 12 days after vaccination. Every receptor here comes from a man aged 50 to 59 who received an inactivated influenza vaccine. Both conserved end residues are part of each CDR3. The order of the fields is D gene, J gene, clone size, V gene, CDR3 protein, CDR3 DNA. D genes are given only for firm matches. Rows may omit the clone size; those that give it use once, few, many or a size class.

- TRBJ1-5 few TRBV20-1 CSARPRARASGPQHF TGCAGTGCTAGACCCAGAGCCAGGGCAAGCGGGCCCCAGCATTTT
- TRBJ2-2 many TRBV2 CASTWTAAGTGELFF TGTGCCAGCACGTGGACAGCTGCCGGGACCGGGGAGCTGTTTTTT
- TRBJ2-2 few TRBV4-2 CASSQEFRGLTGELFF TGTGCCAGCAGCCAAGAATTTCGGGGACTCACCGGGGAGCTGTTTTTT
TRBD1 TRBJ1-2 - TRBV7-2 CASSLVGTGDFGYTF TGTGCCAGCAGCTTAGTAGGGACAGGGGACTTCGGCTACACCTTC
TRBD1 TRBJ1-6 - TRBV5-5 CASSLVPTGSNSPLHF TGTGCCAGCAGCTTGGTTCCGACAGGGAGTAATTCACCCCTCCACTTT
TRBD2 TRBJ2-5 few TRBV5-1 CASSGLAGEETQYF TGCGCCAGCAGCGGGTTAGCGGGAGAAGAGACCCAGTACTTC
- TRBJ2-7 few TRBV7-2 CASSLGSSGSYEQYF TGTGCCAGCAGCTTAGGTAGTAGCGGCTCCTACGAGCAGTACTTC
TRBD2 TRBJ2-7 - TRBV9 CASSGTSGRGYEQYF TGTGCCAGCAGCGGTACTAGCGGGAGAGGGTACGAGCAGTACTTC
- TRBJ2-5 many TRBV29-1 CSVGHSAQETQYF TGCAGCGTTGGCCACTCCGCTCAAGAGACCCAGTACTTC
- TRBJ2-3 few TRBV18 CASSPQVGRADTQYF TGTGCCAGCTCACCCCAGGTGGGACGCGCAGATACGCAGTATTTT
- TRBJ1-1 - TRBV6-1 CASTPPGGVAEAFF TGTGCCAGCACCCCCCCGGGCGGGGTAGCTGAAGCTTTCTTT
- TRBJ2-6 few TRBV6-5 CASSYRGSGANVLTF TGTGCCAGCAGTTACCGGGGCTCTGGGGCCAACGTCCTGACTTTC
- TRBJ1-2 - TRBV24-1 CATSDSTRDYGYTF TGTGCCACCAGTGATTCTACGAGGGACTATGGCTACACCTTC
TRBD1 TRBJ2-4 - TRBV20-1 CSASNRGKNIQYF TGCAGTGCCAGCAACAGGGGCAAAAACATTCAGTACTTC
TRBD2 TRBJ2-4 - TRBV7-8 CASSPGGGYAIQYF TGTGCCAGCAGCCCCGGGGGGGGGTACGCCATTCAGTACTTC
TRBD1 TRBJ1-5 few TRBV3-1 CASSQGQLGSNQPQHF TGTGCCAGCAGCCAGGGACAGCTCGGGAGCAATCAGCCCCAGCATTTT
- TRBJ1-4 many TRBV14 CASSPRQSTNEKLFF TGTGCCAGCAGCCCTAGACAGTCAACTAATGAAAAACTGTTTTTT
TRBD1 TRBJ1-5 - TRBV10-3 CAISADRGDSNQPQHF TGTGCCATCAGTGCGGACAGGGGCGATAGCAATCAGCCCCAGCATTTT
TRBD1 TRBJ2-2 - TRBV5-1 CASSLGGQGSGGELFF TGCGCCAGCAGCTTGGGAGGACAGGGGTCCGGCGGGGAGCTGTTTTTT
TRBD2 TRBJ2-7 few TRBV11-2 CASSPGTSGSLYEQYF TGTGCCAGCAGCCCGGGGACTAGCGGGAGTCTCTACGAGCAGTACTTC
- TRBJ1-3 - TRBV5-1 CASSLVSQPGNTIYF TGCGCCAGCAGCTTGGTTTCCCAGCCTGGAAACACCATATATTTT
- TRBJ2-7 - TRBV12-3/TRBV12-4 CASSAGPAEQYF TGTGCCAGCAGTGCCGGGCCGGCGGAGCAGTACTTC
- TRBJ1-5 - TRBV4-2 CASSHGRASSNQPQHF TGTGCCAGCAGCCATGGAAGGGCTTCTAGCAATCAGCCCCAGCATTTT
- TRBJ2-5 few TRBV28 CASRPETVHQETQYF TGTGCCAGCAGGCCCGAAACAGTACACCAAGAGACCCAGTACTTC
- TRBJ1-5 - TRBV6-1 CAGRKGANQPQHF TGTGCCGGCAGAAAGGGTGCGAATCAGCCCCAGCATTTT
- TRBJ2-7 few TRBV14 CASSQAPGSSYEQYF TGTGCCAGCAGCCAAGCGCCAGGCAGCTCCTACGAGCAGTACTTC
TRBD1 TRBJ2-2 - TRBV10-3 CAIRGTVNTGELFF TGTGCCATCAGAGGGACAGTGAACACCGGGGAGCTGTTTTTT
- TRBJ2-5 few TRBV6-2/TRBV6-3 CASSYIETQYF TGTGCCAGCAGTTACATAGAGACCCAGTACTTC
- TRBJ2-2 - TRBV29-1 CSVRTVAGGELFF TGCAGCGTCCGGACAGTTGCGGGCGGGGAGCTGTTTTTT
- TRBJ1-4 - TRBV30 CAWSLGTLKLFF TGTGCCTGGAGCCTCGGGACTCTAAAACTGTTTTTT
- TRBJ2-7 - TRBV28 CASSLRRGGLRGEQYF TGTGCCAGCAGTTTACGGCGGGGAGGTCTCCGGGGCGAGCAGTACTTC
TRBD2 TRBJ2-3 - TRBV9 CASSTHRTSGGDTQYF TGTGCCAGCAGCACCCACCGGACTAGCGGAGGGGATACGCAGTATTTT
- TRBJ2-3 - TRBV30 CAARVPYTDTQYF TGTGCGGCTAGGGTACCCTACACAGATACGCAGTATTTT
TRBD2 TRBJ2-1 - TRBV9 CASSVLFGTSYNEQFF TGTGCCAGCAGCGTCCTCTTCGGGACTAGTTACAATGAGCAGTTCTTC
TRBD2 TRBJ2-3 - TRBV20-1 CSAVRAGYTDTQYF TGCAGTGCTGTTCGAGCGGGATACACAGATACGCAGTATTTT
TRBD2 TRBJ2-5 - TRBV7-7 CASSSSGYETQYF TGTGCTAGCAGCAGTAGCGGGTACGAGACCCAGTACTTC
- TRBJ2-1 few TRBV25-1 CASSDSTGGTAYNEQFF TGTGCCAGCAGTGATTCGACCGGAGGGACGGCATACAATGAGCAGTTCTTC
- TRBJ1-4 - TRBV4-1 CASSRGPTGTVNEKLFF TGCGCCAGCAGCCGCGGACCTACCGGGACGGTTAATGAAAAACTGTTTTTT
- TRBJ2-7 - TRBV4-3 CASSQVQGPYEQYF TGCGCCAGCAGCCAAGTTCAGGGTCCCTACGAGCAGTACTTC
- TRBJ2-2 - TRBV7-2 CASSTRGPPNGELFF TGTGCCAGCAGCACCCGGGGACCGCCGAACGGGGAGCTGTTTTTT
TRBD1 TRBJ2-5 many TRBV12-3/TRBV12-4 CASSETGVQETQYF TGTGCCAGCAGTGAGACAGGGGTTCAAGAGACCCAGTACTTC
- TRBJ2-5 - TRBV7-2 CASSSIPGPQETQYF TGTGCCAGCAGCTCCATACCGGGTCCCCAAGAGACCCAGTACTTC
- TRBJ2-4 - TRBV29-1 CSAEVIGYDKNIQYF TGCAGCGCTGAGGTTATAGGGTATGACAAAAACATTCAGTACTTC
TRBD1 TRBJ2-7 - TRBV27 CASSPQTGGSEQYF TGTGCCAGCAGTCCCCAGACAGGGGGAAGCGAGCAGTACTTC
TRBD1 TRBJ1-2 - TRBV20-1 CSAQPPGQGDGYTF TGCAGTGCTCAACCCCCGGGACAGGGAGATGGCTACACCTTC
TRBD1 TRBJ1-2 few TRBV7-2 CASSFTGTVYNYGYTF TGTGCCAGCAGCTTTACCGGGACAGTATACAACTATGGCTACACCTTC
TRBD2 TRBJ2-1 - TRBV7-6 CASSLVGGTHYNEQFF TGTGCCAGCAGCTTAGTCGGGGGGACCCACTACAATGAGCAGTTCTTC
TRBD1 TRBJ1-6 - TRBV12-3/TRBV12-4 CASSLFSGQGNSPLHF TGTGCCAGCAGTTTATTTTCGGGACAGGGGAATTCACCCCTCCACTTT
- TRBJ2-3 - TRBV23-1 CASSQSPATQYF TGCGCCAGCAGTCAATCGCCGGCGACGCAGTATTTT
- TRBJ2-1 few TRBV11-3 CASSSRQDEQFF TGTGCCAGCAGCTCCCGTCAAGATGAGCAGTTCTTC
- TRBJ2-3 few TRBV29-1 CSVAAGARSTQYF TGCAGCGTTGCGGCAGGGGCGAGGAGTACGCAGTATTTT
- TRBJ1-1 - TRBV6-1 CASRRGITEAFF TGTGCCAGCAGGAGGGGGATCACTGAAGCTTTCTTT